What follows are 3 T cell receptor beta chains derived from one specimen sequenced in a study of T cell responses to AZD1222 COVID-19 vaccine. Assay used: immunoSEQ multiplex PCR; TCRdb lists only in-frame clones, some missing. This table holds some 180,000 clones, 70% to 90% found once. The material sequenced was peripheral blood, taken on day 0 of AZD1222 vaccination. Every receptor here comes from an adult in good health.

Here the CDR3 reads CASSQDRGSGTYNEQFF. The CDR3 region has the DNA TGTGCCAGCAGCCAAGATAGGGGTAGCGGAACCTACAATGAGCAGTTCTTC. The chain recombines TRBV3-1 (or the pseudogene TRBV3-2) with TRBJ2-1; perhaps TRBD2 as D (6 bases). Per the germline V gene, CDR1 is LGHDT and CDR2 is YNNKEL (reference sequence). V was clipped by 0 bases and J by 2 bases, with 14 bases between them. The CDR3 contains 17 residues.

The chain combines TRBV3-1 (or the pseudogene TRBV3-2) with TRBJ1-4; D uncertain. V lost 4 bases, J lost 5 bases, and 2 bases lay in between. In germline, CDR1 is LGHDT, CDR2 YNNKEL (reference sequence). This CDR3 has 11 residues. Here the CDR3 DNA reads TGTGCCAGCAGCCGAAATGAAAAACTGTTTTTT. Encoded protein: CASSRNEKLFF.

CDR3 in DNA: TGCGCCAGCAGCTTTGAAAGGGGTTGGGGGACCCAGTACTTC. It specifies CASSFERGWGTQYF. The chain employs TRBV5-1 and TRBJ2-5; D may be TRBD1 (5 bases). Per germline, CDR1 SGHRS and CDR2 YFSETQ. The CDR3 is 14 amino acids. Trimming removed 2 bases from V and 7 bases from J, with 15 bases in between.